This T cell receptor (beta chain) is drawn from a study of CD8 T cells in Susac syndrome. Findings and limits, study-wide: CD4+ T cell repertoires in Susac syndrome exhibited no evidence of clonal expansion.

Random hexamers were used to reverse transcribe an amount of about 0.45 to 1 ug RNA. One entry per CDR3 protein, called by TCRdb with MiXCR from the immunoSEQ multiplex PCR reads. Among some 180,000 distinct CDR3 sequences listed, around 94% were seen once. Diagnostic criteria for definite or probable disease, in their recently defined form, were met by the patients with Susac syndrome. TEMRA cells were enriched by FACS, and CD4+ and CD8+ T cells were negatively isolated. V was shortened by 3 bases and J by 5 bases, with 13 bases between the two germline ends. The CDR3 is 13 amino acids. Germline CDR1 is DFQATT and CDR2 is SNEGSKA (reference sequence). For this clonotype: Its antigen is not known.

This chain uses TRBV20-1 with TRBJ2-5; D not resolved. This TCR came from a human donor with Susac syndrome. The sequenced sample was CD4+ T cells from PBMCs. CDR3 nucleotide sequence: TGCAGTGCTAGGGCCAATAAGGGCGAGACCCAGTACTTC. It codes for CSARANKGETQYF.